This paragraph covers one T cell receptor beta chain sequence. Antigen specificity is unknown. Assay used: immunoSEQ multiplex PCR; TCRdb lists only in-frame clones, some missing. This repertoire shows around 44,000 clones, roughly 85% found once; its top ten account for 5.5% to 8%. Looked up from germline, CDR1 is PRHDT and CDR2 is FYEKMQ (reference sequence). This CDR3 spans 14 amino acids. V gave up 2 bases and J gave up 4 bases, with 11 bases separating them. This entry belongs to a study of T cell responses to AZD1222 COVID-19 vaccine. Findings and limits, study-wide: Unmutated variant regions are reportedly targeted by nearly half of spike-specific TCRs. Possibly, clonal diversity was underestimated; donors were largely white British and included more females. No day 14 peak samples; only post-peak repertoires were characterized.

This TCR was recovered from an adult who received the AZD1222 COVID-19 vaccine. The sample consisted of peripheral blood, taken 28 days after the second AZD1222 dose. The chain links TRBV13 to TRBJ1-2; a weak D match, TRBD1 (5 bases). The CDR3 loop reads CASSLQGGGYGYTF. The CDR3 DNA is TGTGCCAGCAGCTTACAGGGTGGTGGCTATGGCTACACCTTC. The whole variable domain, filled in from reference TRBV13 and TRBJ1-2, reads AAGVIQSPRHLIKEKRETATLKCYPIPRHDTVYWYQQGPGQDPQFLISFYEKMQSDKGSIPDRFSAQQFSDYHSELNMSSLELGDSALYFCASSLQGGGYGYTFGSGTRLTVV.